Listed below are T cell receptor beta chains from one sample, sequenced in a study of cytomegalovirus exposure and HLA in healthy donors. Measured with immunoSEQ multiplex PCR; TCRdb has only the in-frame clones, and not every one. The top ten hold approximately 2.4% of the sample, which has more than 250,000 clones, roughly 90% seen once. Sequencing input: PBMCs. All receptors come from a woman under 30 in good health and CMV-seronegative. Each CDR3 is given with its conserved first and last residue. Fields, in order: J gene, D gene, V gene, clone size, CDR3 protein, CDR3 DNA. D genes are given only for firm matches. Only some rows state a clone size, as once, few, many or a class for expanded clones.

TRBJ1-5 NA TRBV25-1 NA CASSEPGVKCNQPQHF TGTGCCAGCAGTGAGCCGGGAGTTAAGTGCAATCAGCCCCAGCATTTT
TRBJ1-6 NA TRBV5-8 NA CASSLRTGNNSPLHF TGTGCCAGCAGCTTGCGAACAGGGAATAATTCACCCCTCCACTTT
TRBJ1-2 NA TRBV11-2 NA CASSDVGPGVTYYGYTF TGTGCCAGCAGCGACGTAGGTCCGGGAGTGACGTACTATGGCTACACCTTC
TRBJ1-2 NA TRBV11-2 NA CASSLREGTQGHF TGTGCCAGCAGCTTGCGTGAAGGTACGCAGGGTCACTTC
TRBJ2-7 TRBD2 TRBV4-1 few CASSLSGGSYEQYF TGCGCCAGCAGCTTATCGGGGGGGTCCTACGAGCAGTACTTC
TRBJ1-2 TRBD1 TRBV5-6 once CASSKTGTGEAYGYTF TGTGCCAGCAGTAAGACCGGGACAGGGGAAGCCTATGGCTACACCTTC
TRBJ1-6 TRBD1 TRBV6-1 few CASREQGAGSHSPLHF TGTGCCAGCAGGGAACAGGGGGCGGGTTCCCATTCACCCCTCCACTTT
TRBJ2-7 NA TRBV7-8 NA CASSLVAGGGLSYEQYF TGTGCCAGCAGCTTAGTGGCTGGCGGGGGCCTCTCCTACGAGCAGTACTTC
TRBJ2-1 TRBD2 TRBV12-5 once CASGLFRTSGYNEQFF TGTGCTAGTGGTTTGTTTCGGACTAGCGGGTACAATGAGCAGTTCTTC
TRBJ1-1 NA TRBV7-9 NA CASSSTQGRNTEAFF TGTGCCAGCAGTTCCACTCAGGGGCGGAACACTGAAGCTTTCTTT